Listed below are T cell receptor beta chains from one sample, sequenced in a study of T cells in Graves' hyperthyroidism and ophthalmopathy. TCRdb called the multiplex PCR reads again in MiXCR, with one record for every CDR3 protein. The sample lists around 700,000 distinct CDR3 sequences; roughly 20% were seen once. What was sequenced was blood. These receptors originate from a woman aged 50 to 60 with Graves' hyperthyroidism that later progressed to Graves' ophthalmopathy. CDR3s include the opening cysteine and the closing phenylalanine or tryptophan. A D gene is named only where the DNA matches it firmly. Rows may omit the clone size; those that give it use once, few, many or a size class.

v_gene,j_gene,d_gene,abundance,CDR3aa,CDR3nt
TRBV27,TRBJ1-1,.,many,CASNLLSGGNTEAFF,TGTGCCAGCAACCTCCTATCTGGGGGGAACACTGAAGCTTTCTTT
TRBV9,TRBJ2-2,TRBD1,.,CASSVTTGTGGAGELFF,TGTGCCAGCAGCGTCACCACCGGGACAGGGGGGGCCGGGGAGCTGTTTTTT
TRBV6-1,TRBJ2-1,TRBD2,few,CASSPRLAGAPDEQFF,TGTGCCAGCAGTCCTCGACTAGCGGGGGCCCCCGATGAGCAGTTCTTC
TRBV6-1,TRBJ2-3,.,many,CASSEGQVLGTQYF,TGTGCCAGCAGTGAAGGACAGGTTTTAGGCACGCAGTATTTT
TRBV11-2,TRBJ1-1,.,few,CASSPRDYPRAFF,TGTGCCAGCAGCCCCCGGGACTACCCGAGGGCTTTCTTT
TRBV19,TRBJ1-6,.,.,CASRGQLSYNSPLHF,TGTGCCAGTAGAGGTCAGCTCTCCTATAATTCACCCCTCCACTTT
TRBV20-1,TRBJ1-1,.,few,CSARWSNTEAFF,TGCAGTGCTAGGTGGTCGAACACTGAAGCTTTCTTT
TRBV2,TRBJ2-7,.,few,CASSDEILPYEQYF,TGTGCCAGCAGCGACGAAATTCTTCCATACGAGCAGTACTTC
TRBV15,TRBJ2-7,.,few,CATSLTRGNEQYF,TGTGCCACCAGTCTTACCAGGGGCAACGAGCAGTACTTC
TRBV19,TRBJ1-1,.,few,CASSIRQVAKAEAFF,TGTGCCAGTAGTATAAGACAGGTCGCGAAGGCTGAAGCTTTCTTT
TRBV6-1,TRBJ1-2,.,.,CASKRTGTHYGYTF,TGTGCCAGCAAACGTACAGGGACCCACTATGGCTACACCTTC
TRBV19,TRBJ1-5,TRBD1,few,CASSIWGQGASNQPQHF,TGTGCCAGTAGTATATGGGGACAGGGGGCCAGCAATCAGCCCCAGCATTTT
TRBV12-3/TRBV12-4,TRBJ1-5,.,.,CASSYGVTNQPQHF,TGTGCCAGCAGTTACGGGGTTACAAATCAGCCCCAGCATTTT
TRBV3-1,TRBJ2-7,.,many,CASSQAPSGAASREQYF,TGTGCCAGCAGCCAAGCACCCTCCGGAGCAGCTAGCCGGGAGCAGTACTTC
TRBV7-9,TRBJ2-1,TRBD1,few,CASRILNRGTGADNEQFF,TGTGCCAGCAGGATTCTTAACCGCGGGACAGGGGCTGACAATGAGCAGTTCTTC
TRBV18,TRBJ1-5,.,many,CASSLYANQPQHF,TGTGCCAGCTCACTATACGCCAATCAGCCCCAGCATTTT
TRBV12-3/TRBV12-4,TRBJ2-3,.,many,CASSLGRTANTDTQYF,TGTGCCAGCAGTTTGGGTCGGACAGCTAACACAGATACGCAGTATTTT
TRBV27,TRBJ2-7,TRBD1,many,CASSLSTGQRSYEQYF,TGTGCCAGCAGTTTGTCAACGGGACAGCGTTCTTACGAGCAGTACTTC
TRBV6-4,TRBJ2-5,.,.,CASSEGTSPKETQYF,TGTGCCAGCAGTGAAGGGACAAGCCCGAAAGAGACCCAGTACTTC
TRBV27,TRBJ1-3,TRBD1,.,CASSRSGQVSGNTIYF,TGTGCCAGCAGCCGATCAGGACAGGTCTCTGGAAACACCATATATTTT
TRBV30,TRBJ1-1,TRBD1,few,CAWSAGTVEAFF,TGTGCCTGGAGTGCCGGGACAGTTGAAGCTTTCTTT
TRBV18,TRBJ1-5,.,.,CASSMTESQPQHF,TGTGCCAGCTCAATGACGGAAAGTCAGCCCCAGCATTTT
TRBV13,TRBJ1-3,.,.,CASSLASRVVGNTIYF,TGTGCCAGCAGCTTAGCTTCTAGGGTAGTTGGAAACACCATATATTTT
TRBV20-1,TRBJ2-2,.,many,CSASSHLANTGELFF,TGCAGTGCTAGCTCGCACCTAGCGAACACCGGGGAGCTGTTTTTT
TRBV6-1,TRBJ2-5,TRBD1,.,CASRGTRGQGIQETQYF,TGTGCCAGCAGGGGCACCAGGGGACAGGGGATTCAAGAGACCCAGTACTTC
TRBV19,TRBJ1-1,.,.,CASTQSLGGDTEAFF,TGTGCCAGTACTCAATCCCTGGGGGGGGACACTGAAGCTTTCTTT
TRBV30,TRBJ2-7,.,many,CAWSDTSYEQYF,TGTGCCTGGAGCGACACCTCCTACGAGCAGTACTTC
TRBV15,TRBJ1-2,TRBD1,.,CATSSGQGKWYGYTF,TGTGCCACCAGTTCGGGACAGGGGAAGTGGTATGGCTACACCTTC
TRBV2,TRBJ1-5,.,many,CASTVGSVSGSRNQPQHF,TGTGCCAGCACCGTTGGCTCCGTTTCGGGTTCTCGTAATCAGCCCCAGCATTTT
TRBV12-3/TRBV12-4,TRBJ1-2,.,many,CASSSGRGLSYGYTF,TGTGCCAGCAGCTCTGGGCGGGGTTTGAGCTATGGCTACACCTTC
TRBV20-1,TRBJ2-3,.,.,CSARSGQLTDTQYF,TGCAGTGCTAGATCTGGACAACTCACAGATACGCAGTATTTT
TRBV5-1,TRBJ2-1,.,few,CASSLKGKPNEQFF,TGCGCCAGCAGCTTAAAGGGGAAACCCAATGAGCAGTTCTTC
TRBV5-1,TRBJ1-4,.,.,CASSFATTNEKLFF,TGCGCCAGCAGCTTCGCCACAACTAATGAAAAACTGTTTTTT
TRBV20-1,TRBJ1-1,.,many,CSASRAGSGTEAFF,TGCAGTGCTAGTAGGGCAGGGAGTGGGACTGAAGCTTTCTTT
TRBV19,TRBJ1-5,.,few,CASSIGGQSSNQPQHF,TGTGCCAGTAGTATAGGGGGCCAGAGTAGCAATCAGCCCCAGCATTTT
TRBV7-9,TRBJ1-1,.,.,CASSFEGGGAEAFF,TGTGCCAGCAGCTTCGAGGGGGGAGGTGCTGAAGCTTTCTTT
TRBV5-1,TRBJ2-2,TRBD1,many,CASRGQGTGELFF,TGCGCCAGCAGAGGACAGGGCACCGGGGAGCTGTTTTTT
TRBV20-1,TRBJ2-6,TRBD1,.,CSARYGQGIGANVLTF,TGCAGTGCTAGGTACGGACAGGGGATAGGGGCCAACGTCCTGACTTTC
TRBV10-3,TRBJ1-3,.,.,CAISDNRVSGNTIYF,TGTGCCATCAGTGACAACCGCGTCTCTGGAAACACCATATATTTT
TRBV7-9,TRBJ2-1,TRBD2,many,CASSFPKGLAGAEQFF,TGTGCCAGCAGCTTCCCTAAGGGACTAGCGGGGGCCGAGCAGTTCTTC
TRBV30,TRBJ1-2,.,many,CAWSVQGMGGYTF,TGTGCCTGGAGTGTGCAGGGTATGGGAGGCTACACCTTC
TRBV27,TRBJ1-5,.,many,CASSQNTVYSNQPQHF,TGTGCCAGCAGCCAAAATACGGTTTATAGCAATCAGCCCCAGCATTTT
TRBV28,TRBJ2-7,.,.,CASSFPNYEQYF,TGTGCCAGCAGTTTCCCTAACTACGAGCAGTACTTC
TRBV20-1,TRBJ1-1,TRBD1,few,CSAVRDSMNTEAFF,TGCAGTGCAGTCCGGGACAGTATGAACACTGAAGCTTTCTTT
TRBV5-1,TRBJ1-2,.,once,CASSSDRHGYTF,TGCGCCAGCAGCTCGGATCGGCATGGCTACACCTTC
TRBV7-6,TRBJ1-4,.,few,CASSSTRGVVREKLFF,TGTGCCAGCAGCTCAACCCGGGGGGTCGTTAGGGAAAAACTGTTTTTT
TRBV11-2,TRBJ2-3,TRBD2,many,CASSSYSGGGTDTQYF,TGTGCCAGCAGCTCATATAGCGGGGGGGGCACAGATACGCAGTATTTT
TRBV2,TRBJ1-5,.,few,CASMWQGNQPQHF,TGTGCCAGCATGTGGCAGGGCAATCAGCCCCAGCATTTT
TRBV6-6,TRBJ2-5,.,.,CASSYSGAGVQETQYF,TGTGCCAGCAGTTACTCAGGCGCCGGGGTTCAAGAGACCCAGTACTTC
TRBV7-6,TRBJ2-7,.,many,CASSSDGSYEQYF,TGTGCCAGCAGCTCAGACGGCTCCTACGAGCAGTACTTC
TRBV3-1,TRBJ2-2,.,.,CASSQDWSAGELFF,TGTGCCAGCAGCCAAGATTGGAGCGCCGGGGAGCTGTTTTTT
TRBV4-1,TRBJ1-6,.,few,CASSQQEGGNSPLHF,TGTGCCAGCAGCCAACAAGAAGGGGGTAATTCACCCCTCCACTTT
TRBV29-1,TRBJ2-1,TRBD2,few,CSVVVSGGDEQFF,TGCAGCGTTGTAGTTAGCGGGGGGGATGAGCAGTTCTTC
TRBV4-1,TRBJ2-1,TRBD1,.,CASSQFQGAHSYNEQFF,TGCGCCAGCAGCCAATTTCAGGGGGCCCACTCCTACAATGAGCAGTTCTTC